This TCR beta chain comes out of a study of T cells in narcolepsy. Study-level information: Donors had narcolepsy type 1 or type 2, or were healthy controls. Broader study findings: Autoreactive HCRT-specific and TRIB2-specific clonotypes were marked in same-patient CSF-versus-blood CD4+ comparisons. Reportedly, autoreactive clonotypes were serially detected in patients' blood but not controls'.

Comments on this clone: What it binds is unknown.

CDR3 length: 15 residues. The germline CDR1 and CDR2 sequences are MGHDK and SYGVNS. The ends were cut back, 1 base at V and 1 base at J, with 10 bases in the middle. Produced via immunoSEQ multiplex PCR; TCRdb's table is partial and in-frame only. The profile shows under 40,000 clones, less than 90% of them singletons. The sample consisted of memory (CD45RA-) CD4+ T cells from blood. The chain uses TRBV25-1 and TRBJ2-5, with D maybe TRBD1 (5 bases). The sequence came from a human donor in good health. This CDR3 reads CASSESRALQETQYF. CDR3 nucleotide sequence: TGTGCCAGCAGTGAATCCAGGGCCCTCCAAGAGACCCAGTACTTC.